Shown below are 12 T cell receptor beta chains from a single sample sequenced in a study of beta chain features in type 1 diabetes. The study, taken as a whole, reports: Moderately but significantly shorter TCRB CDR3s were found in Type 1 diabetes patients in all four CD4+ subsets.

Antigens of these TCRs are unknown. The whole isolated RNA underwent reverse transcription, so sequencing captured expressed TCRB transcripts. The assay was immunoSEQ multiplex PCR, and TCRdb's table has in-frame clones only and misses some. The table includes approximately 730,000 clones, about an eighth detected once. Input material: naive CD4+ T cells from blood. The source is a man younger than 35 with type 1 diabetes.

This clone was seen a handful of times. The rearrangement joins TRBV27 to TRBJ2-3; D not resolved. Germline V lookup: CDR1 MNHEY, CDR2 SMNVEV (reference sequence). The CDR3 has 15 amino acids. Trimming stripped 8 bases from V and 0 bases from J, with 15 bases between. The CDR3 region has the DNA TGTGCCAGCGCCCTGTCGAGGTCTAGCACAGATACGCAGTATTTT. This gives the protein CASALSRSSTDTQYF.

This clone was observed a few times. The chain carries TRBV14 and TRBJ2-3; D is perhaps TRBD1 (6 bases). Per germline, CDR1 SGHDN and CDR2 FVKESK. V gave up 3 bases and J gave up 2 bases, with 15 bases separating them. The CDR3 runs to 16 residues. The DNA for the CDR3 is TGTGCCAGCAGCCAGACCAGGGGACCCCCCACAGATACGCAGTATTTT. This translates into CASSQTRGPPTDTQYF. The full variable domain, its missing parts supplied by reference TRBV14 and TRBJ2-3, is EAGVTQFPSHSVIEKGQTVTLRCDPISGHDNLYWYRRVMGKEIKFLLHFVKESKQDESGMPNNRFLAERTGGTYSTLKVQPAELEDSGVYFCASSQTRGPPTDTQYFGPGTRLTVL.

This clone was counted between two and nine times. This chain links TRBV5-1 with TRBJ1-1, with 11 bases lining up with TRBD1. The CDR3 totals 13 residues. V lost 4 bases and J lost 7; bases outside the gene matches: 3. The germline CDR1 and CDR2 sequences are SGHRS and YFSETQ. The CDR3 loop reads CASSAGQGDEAFF. In DNA, the CDR3 is TGCGCCAGCAGCGCGGGACAGGGGGATGAAGCTTTCTTT.

A few counts support this clone. The chain carries TRBV6-5 and TRBJ2-3, with D tentatively TRBD1 (6 bases). Germline loops: CDR1 MNHEY, CDR2 SVGAGI. Trimming took 2 bases from V and 3 from J, leaving 12 bases between them. The CDR3 is made up of 15 amino acids. The CDR3: CASSYGEGGTDTQYF. The CDR3 coding sequence is TGTGCCAGCAGTTACGGAGAAGGGGGAACAGATACGCAGTATTTT.

This chain joins TRBV5-1 and TRBJ1-1; a possible D gene is TRBD1 (5 bases). The germline V and J ends were trimmed by 6 bases and 7 bases, with 10 bases remaining between them. Germline V gene data show CDR1 as SGHRS and CDR2 as YFSETQ. The CDR3 spans 11 residues. The CDR3 sequence is CASTGAGEAFF. For the CDR3, the DNA is TGCGCCAGCACCGGGGCAGGTGAAGCTTTCTTT. Full variable domain (missing parts from reference TRBV5-1 and TRBJ1-1): KAGVTQTPRYLIKTRGQQVTLSCSPISGHRSVSWYQQTPGQGLQFLFEYFSETQRNKGNFPGRFSGRQFSNSRSEMNVSTLELGDSALYLCASTGAGEAFFGQGTRLTVV.

This clone was observed a few times. Within the sample, other DNA sequences also encode this same CDR3. The V call is TRBV2, the J call TRBJ2-6; unclear D gene. V lost 4 bases and J 0 bases, leaving 4 bases between the germline ends. This CDR3 has 14 residues. Germline values: CDR1 SNHLY, CDR2 FYNNEI. This CDR3 is CASSGGSGANVLTF. CDR3 bases: TGTGCCAGCAGTGGGGGCTCTGGGGCCAACGTCCTGACTTTC.

This clone was detected only a few times. The chain combines TRBV5-1 with TRBJ1-2, with TRBD1 matching 8 bases. The CDR3 is made up of 16 amino acids. V shed 0 bases, J shed 8 bases, and the junction held 12 bases outside the gene matches. CDR1 and CDR2 from the germline V gene are SGHRS and YFSETQ. The CDR3 region is CASSLAGGRGREGYTF. The CDR3 DNA follows: TGCGCCAGCAGCTTGGCTGGCGGCAGGGGGCGCGAGGGCTACACCTTC.

This clone has only a few counts. The rearrangement links TRBV6-5 to TRBJ1-6; the D gene is possibly TRBD1 (5 bases). CDR1 and CDR2 (germline): MNHEY, SVGAGI. The CDR3 is 16 residues long. Between the trimmed V and J ends, which lost 2 bases and 9 bases, there was a span of 17 bases. The CDR3 region has the DNA TGTGCCAGCAGTTACATGCCAGGGCGGTTGGGTTCACCCCTCCACTTT. This gives the protein CASSYMPGRLGSPLHF.

The chain uses TRBV2 and TRBJ2-3; D is unclear. The germline gives CDR1 SNHLY, CDR2 FYNNEI. V gave up 6 bases and J gave up 4 bases, with 17 bases separating them. The CDR3 runs 15 residues. CDR3 nucleotides: TGTGCCAGCAGGTCGCCGACCCGTACCGCAGATACGCAGTATTTT. Encoded protein: CASRSPTRTADTQYF.

This chain connects TRBV7-8 to TRBJ2-5; D might be TRBD2 (6 bases). The CDR3 consists of 15 residues. Germline CDR1 SGHVS, CDR2 FQNEAQ. Trimming stripped 5 bases from V and 5 bases from J, with 18 bases between. In DNA, the CDR3 is TGTGCCAGCAGCCCCTTCCCAGGGACTGGGGAGACCCAGTACTTC. This encodes CASSPFPGTGETQYF.

The chain recombines TRBV28 with TRBJ1-1; possibly TRBD1 for D (5 bases). The CDR3 extends over 14 amino acids. Trimming took off 6 bases at V and 5 bases at J, with 16 bases between the two ends. Germline V gives CDR1 MDHEN, CDR2 SYDVKM. The CDR3 DNA reads as TGTGCCAGCAGCCGGGACCCCGATGGAACTGAAGCTTTCTTT. Translated: CASSRDPDGTEAFF. Together with reference TRBV28 and TRBJ1-1, the CDR3 gives the full variable domain: DVKVTQSSRYLVKRTGEKVFLECVQDMDHENMFWYRQDPGLGLRLIYFSYDVKMKEKGDIPEGYSVSREKKERFSLILESASTNQTSMYLCASSRDPDGTEAFFGQGTRLTVV.

The chain links TRBV6-1 to TRBJ1-1; unclear D gene. Looked up from germline, CDR1 is MNHNS and CDR2 is SASEGT. V lost 7 bases and J 8 bases, leaving 17 bases between the germline ends. CDR3 length: 13 residues. The CDR3 coding sequence is TGTGCCAGCACCCTCCACCCAAACGGGGAAGCTTTCTTT. It specifies CASTLHPNGEAFF.